The rows below give T cell receptor beta chains drawn from one sample of a study of cytomegalovirus exposure and HLA in healthy donors. Clones were sequenced by immunoSEQ multiplex PCR, and TCRdb holds only the in-frame ones, with some missing. This table holds 90,000 to 120,000 clones, roughly 82% found once. Sequencing was carried out using PBMCs. These TCRs come from a man aged 25 to 40 in good health and CMV-seropositive. The CDR3 runs from the conserved cysteine through the conserved F or W.

V	J	CDR3
TRBV6-5	TRBJ1-2	CASRQRLKYGYTF
TRBV6-1	TRBJ2-1	CASSETGGEYNEQFF
TRBV7-2	TRBJ1-1	CASSHAGGGSNTEAFF
TRBV5-5	TRBJ2-1	CASSLARGYNEQFF
TRBV5-4	TRBJ2-6	CASTSRGANVLTF
TRBV7-8	TRBJ2-7	CASTGSTGDYEQYF
TRBV6-5	TRBJ1-2	CASSPGGPGYGYTF
TRBV27	TRBJ1-4	CASRLQRGEKLFF
TRBV11-2	TRBJ2-3	CASSLLSTDTQYF
TRBV15	TRBJ1-2	CATSEMRVSGYTF
TRBV5-6	TRBJ1-3	CASSITGFTGNTIYF
TRBV4-1	TRBJ2-4	CASTSLRTGGAKNSQYF
TRBV5-1	TRBJ1-1	CASSILPGGTEAFF
TRBV7-9	TRBJ1-2	CASSLTDIDIVPYGYTF
TRBV11-3	TRBJ2-1	CASGAAGYAEQFF
TRBV6-5	TRBJ2-7	CASSYPTGKQTYEQYF
TRBV7-9	TRBJ1-5	CASSLFGGNQPQHF
TRBV19	TRBJ2-1	CASSIAESSYNEQFF
TRBV7-2	TRBJ2-1	CASSLAGTSGWQFF
TRBV27	TRBJ2-7	CASSLLPDSSYEQYF
TRBV11-2	TRBJ2-7	CASSLGRAAYEQYF
TRBV10-3	TRBJ1-3	CAMGQGASGNTIYF
TRBV7-9	TRBJ2-1	CASSPAGTAHNEQFF
TRBV15	TRBJ1-1	CATSRGGRGNTEAFF
TRBV14	TRBJ2-2	CASSSRRTGGANTGELFF
TRBV5-1	TRBJ2-5	CASHIGQGAIEETQYF
TRBV5-1	TRBJ1-2	CASTWGGNYGYTF
TRBV6-5	TRBJ1-1	CASSYRRTGATEAFF
TRBV19	TRBJ1-2	CASSSPGQGNYGYTF
TRBV30	TRBJ1-2	CAWTGGYGYTF
TRBV7-9	TRBJ1-1	CASSLAGPPEAFF
TRBV27	TRBJ1-6	CASSFQGIHNSPLHF
TRBV7-9	TRBJ2-7	CASSLRQGNYEQYF
TRBV29-1	TRBJ1-5	CSVGTGNQPQHF
TRBV5-8	TRBJ1-2	CASSLATINPGSYTF
TRBV9	TRBJ2-3	CASSDRYKSTDTQYF
TRBV13	TRBJ2-1	CASSLSSGGAINEQFF
TRBV5-1	TRBJ1-1	CASSLSEGYGNTEAFF
TRBV19	TRBJ1-2	CASSRGTGVHFYGYTF
TRBV6-6	TRBJ1-4	CASSYSGGGGEKLFF
TRBV11-3	TRBJ2-1	CASGAAGYTEQFF